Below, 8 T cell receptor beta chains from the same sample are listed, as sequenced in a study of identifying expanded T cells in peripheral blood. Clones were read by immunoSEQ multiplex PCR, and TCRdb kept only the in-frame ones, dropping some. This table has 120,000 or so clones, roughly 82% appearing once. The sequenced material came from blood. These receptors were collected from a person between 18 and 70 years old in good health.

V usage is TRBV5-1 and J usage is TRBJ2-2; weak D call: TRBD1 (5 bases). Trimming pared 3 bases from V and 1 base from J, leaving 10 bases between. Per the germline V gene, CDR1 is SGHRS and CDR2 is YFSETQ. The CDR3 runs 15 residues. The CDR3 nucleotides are TGCGCCAGCAGCTCGGGCGGACAGAACACCGGGGAGCTGTTTTTT. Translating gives CASSSGGQNTGELFF.

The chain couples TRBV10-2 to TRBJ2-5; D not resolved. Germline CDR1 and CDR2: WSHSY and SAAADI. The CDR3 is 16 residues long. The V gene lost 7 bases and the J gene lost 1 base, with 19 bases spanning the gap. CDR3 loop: CASIQGYGVSQETQYF. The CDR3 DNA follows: TGCGCCAGCATCCAAGGGTATGGGGTATCCCAAGAGACCCAGTACTTC.

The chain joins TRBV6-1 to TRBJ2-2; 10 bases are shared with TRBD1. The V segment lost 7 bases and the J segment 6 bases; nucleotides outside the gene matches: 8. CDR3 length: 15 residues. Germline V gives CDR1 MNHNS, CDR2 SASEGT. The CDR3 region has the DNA TGTGCCAGCAAACGTCCCGGGACAGGGGCCGGGGAGCTGTTTTTT. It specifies CASKRPGTGAGELFF.

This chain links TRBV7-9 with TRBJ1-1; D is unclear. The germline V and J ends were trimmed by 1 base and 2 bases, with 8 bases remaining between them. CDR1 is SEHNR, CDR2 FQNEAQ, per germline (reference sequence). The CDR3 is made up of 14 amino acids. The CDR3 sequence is CASSLDGLNTEAFF. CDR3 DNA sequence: TGTGCCAGCAGCTTAGACGGGCTTAACACTGAAGCTTTCTTT.

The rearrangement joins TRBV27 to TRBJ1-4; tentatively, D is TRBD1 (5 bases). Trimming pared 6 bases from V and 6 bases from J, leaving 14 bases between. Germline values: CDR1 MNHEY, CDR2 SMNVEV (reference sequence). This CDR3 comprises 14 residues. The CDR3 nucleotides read TGTGCCAGCAGGCCGGGACTCCTGTATGAAAAACTGTTTTTT. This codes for CASRPGLLYEKLFF.

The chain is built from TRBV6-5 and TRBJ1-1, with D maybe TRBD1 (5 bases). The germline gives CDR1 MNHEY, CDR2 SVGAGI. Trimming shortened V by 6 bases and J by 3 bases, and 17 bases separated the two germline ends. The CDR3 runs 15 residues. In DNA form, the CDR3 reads TGTGCCAGCAGCTCCGCCCCGCGACAGTACACTGAAGCTTTCTTT. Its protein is CASSSAPRQYTEAFF.

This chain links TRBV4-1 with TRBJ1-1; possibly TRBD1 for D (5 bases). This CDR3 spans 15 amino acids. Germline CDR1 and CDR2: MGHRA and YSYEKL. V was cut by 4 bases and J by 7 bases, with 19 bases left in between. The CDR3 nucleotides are TGCGCCAGCAGCCCGGCACGGACATTAAAGGGTGAAGCTTTCTTT. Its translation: CASSPARTLKGEAFF.

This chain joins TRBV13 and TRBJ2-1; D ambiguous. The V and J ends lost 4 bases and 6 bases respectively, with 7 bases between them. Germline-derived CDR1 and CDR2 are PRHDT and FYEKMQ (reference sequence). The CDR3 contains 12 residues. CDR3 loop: CASSSYGNEQFF. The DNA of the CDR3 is TGTGCCAGCAGCTCCTACGGCAATGAGCAGTTCTTC.